This T cell receptor beta chain was retrieved from a study of T cell clusters in autoimmune cytopenias. Study overall: A median of around 50,000 TRB reads per sample yielded a median roughly 2,000 distinct clonotypes.

Roughly 38,000 genome equivalents of blood DNA were amplified for TRB. Germline-derived CDR1 and CDR2 are SEHNR and FQNEAQ (reference sequence). The CDR3 extends over 13 amino acids. TRB was amplified by touch-down multiplex PCR, primer pools A and B combined. TCRdb derives one entry per CDR3 protein from the multiplex PCR reads, leaving out DNA. The repertoire shows some 2,000 distinct CDR3 sequences; the top ten hold around 15%. This clonotype counts as medium-sized by frequency. The sample was also reused in another study, on T cell repertoires in aging, cancer and after chemotherapy.

The sequenced sample was peripheral blood. The clonotype originates from a human donor in good health. The rearrangement uses TRBV7-9 and TRBJ2-1. The CDR3 sequence: CASSLGPNNEQFF.